The TCR beta chain described here comes from a study of blood T cell repertoires in COVID-19. Across the study: Samples taken during acute and convalescent COVID-19 were collected in the United States, Italy and Spain.

Original processing methods: Estimates of nucleated cell counts were drawn from the amplification of reference gene primers. Assay: immunoSEQ multiplex PCR; the TCRdb copy retains only in-frame clones and omits some. The V and J calls and clone size are taken from that table; D and trimming were inferred from the DNA. The data contain over 200,000 clones, 70% to 90% of them singletons. This clone was picked up a small number of times. There are 12 residues in the CDR3. Germline V lookup: CDR1 MNHEY, CDR2 SMNVEV (reference sequence). The V gene end was trimmed by 3 bases and the J gene end by 9 bases; junction bases not matched to a gene: 2.

This receptor was identified in a man aged 30 to 45 with COVID-19, enrolled during active disease. The rearrangement links TRBV27 to TRBJ2-1; 7 bases match TRBD2. Material for sequencing was peripheral blood. The chain's CDR3 is CASSFGGVEQFF. The CDR3 DNA reads as TGTGCCAGCAGTTTTGGGGGGGTTGAGCAGTTCTTC.